The 30 T cell receptor beta chains reported below all come from one sample, sequenced in a study of cytotoxic CD8 clonotypes in ibrutinib-treated CLL. Generated by immunoSEQ multiplex PCR, the TCRdb table keeps only in-frame clones and is missing some. Of some 140,000 clones in the sample, approximately 89% were seen once. The sequencing used PBMCs, collected after 12 months of ibrutinib treatment. The receptor set was obtained from a human donor with chronic lymphocytic leukemia.

This clone has only a few counts. The gene calls are TRBV6-5 and TRBJ1-2; 8 bases line up with TRBD1. Germline CDR1 and CDR2: MNHEY and SVGAGI. Trimming removed 6 bases from V and 5 bases from J; junction bases left unmatched: 11. The CDR3 totals 15 residues. CDR3 sequence (DNA): TGTGCCAGCAGCAGCACGACAGGGGCGGGGTATGGCTACACCTTC. Translation gives CASSSTTGAGYGYTF.

This clone was seen only once. The chain links TRBV2 to TRBJ2-3; 12 positions match TRBD2. The length of the CDR3 is 16 residues. V shed 11 bases, J shed 0 bases, and the junction held 9 bases outside the gene matches. Germline values: CDR1 SNHLY, CDR2 FYNNEI. This CDR3 is CAVLKGTSGSTDTQYF. The CDR3 bases are TGTGCCGTTCTAAAAGGGACTAGCGGGAGCACAGATACGCAGTATTTT.

CDR3 region: CASSPSGVPGTSGDPNLYNEQFF. CDR3 DNA: TGTGCCAGCTCACCCTCGGGAGTCCCCGGGACTAGCGGGGACCCCAACCTTTACAATGAGCAGTTCTTC. The gene calls are TRBV18 and TRBJ2-1; 13 bases match TRBD2. The V and J ends lost 3 bases and 4 bases, in that order; junction bases with no gene match: 24. CDR1 and CDR2 (germline): KGHSH, LQKENI. There are 23 residues in the CDR3.

The V call is TRBV6-5, the J call TRBJ1-1, with D unresolved. Germline V gene lookup returns CDR1 MNHEY and CDR2 SVGAGI. V dropped 7 bases and J dropped 0 bases, with 9 bases sitting between them. The CDR3 spans 13 residues. CDR3 sequence (DNA): TGTGCCAGCACCCTAGCCTTGAACACTGAAGCTTTCTTT. Translation gives CASTLALNTEAFF.

This chain uses TRBV7-2 with TRBJ2-1, with unresolved D. The germline gives CDR1 SGHTA, CDR2 FQGNSA. Trimming took 5 bases from V and 4 from J, leaving 15 bases between them. The CDR3 is 15 amino acids. The CDR3 sequence: CASSPLTGPYNEQFF. The CDR3 DNA reads TGTGCCAGCAGCCCTCTTACGGGCCCATACAATGAGCAGTTCTTC.

The chain employs TRBV28 and TRBJ2-7; D might be TRBD2 (5 bases). The CDR3 has 13 amino acids. The V end was cut by 6 bases, the J end by 3 bases, with 12 bases between. Germline-derived CDR1 and CDR2 are MDHEN and SYDVKM. The CDR3: CASRLGTHYEQYF. The CDR3 DNA sequence: TGTGCCAGCAGACTAGGTACCCACTACGAGCAGTACTTC.

The CDR3 region has the DNA TGTGCCAGCAGCAAAGCCGAGGATACGCAGTATTTT. Its protein is CASSKAEDTQYF. This rearrangement joins TRBV6-6 to TRBJ2-3; D gene uncertain. CDR3 length equals 12 residues. CDR1 and CDR2 from the germline V gene are MNHNY and SVGAGI (reference sequence). The ends were cut back, 6 bases at V and 6 bases at J, with 10 bases in the middle.

CDR3 in DNA: TGTGCCAGCAACCAGCAGGGACAGGGCGTCAATCAGCCCCAGCATTTT. It is translated as CASNQQGQGVNQPQHF. The rearrangement links TRBV28 to TRBJ1-5; 9 nucleotides align to TRBD1. V lost 7 bases to trimming and J lost 3 bases; unmatched junction nucleotides: 10. Germline V gives CDR1 MDHEN, CDR2 SYDVKM. The CDR3 loop spans 16 amino acids.

The J gene is TRBJ2-1, the V gene TRBV9, with 8 bases that match TRBD2. CDR1 is SGDLS and CDR2 is YYNGEE in the germline V gene. After removal of 4 bases from V and 6 bases from J, the junction contained 6 bases not matched to a gene. The CDR3 extends over 14 amino acids. The DNA of the CDR3 is TGTGCCAGCAGCCCCGGACTAGCTTCCAATGAGCAGTTCTTC. Encoded protein: CASSPGLASNEQFF.

This chain uses TRBV5-6 with TRBJ2-3; no firm D call. Germline CDR1 SGHDT, CDR2 YYEEEE. The CDR3 loop spans 15 amino acids. V was pared by 0 bases and J by 0 bases, with 8 bases between. CDR3 protein: CASSLAAVSTDTQYF. The CDR3 DNA is TGTGCCAGCAGCTTGGCTGCGGTTAGCACAGATACGCAGTATTTT.

The chain carries TRBV2 and TRBJ2-4; D is unclear. Between the trimmed V and J ends, which lost 4 bases and 14 bases, there was a span of 9 bases. Germline CDR1 is SNHLY and CDR2 is FYNNEI. This CDR3 spans 10 amino acids. The CDR3 bases are TGTGCCAGCAGTGGCAGACGGAAGTACTTC. This gives the protein CASSGRRKYF.

This chain links TRBV2 with TRBJ1-3, with TRBD1 matching 7 bases. CDR3 length: 16 amino acids. After removal of 7 bases from V and 0 bases from J, the junction contained 9 bases not matched to a gene. CDR1 SNHLY and CDR2 FYNNEI come from the germline V gene. The CDR3 loop reads CASNVGQIISGNTIYF. The CDR3 bases are TGTGCCAGCAACGTGGGACAGATTATCTCTGGAAACACCATATATTTT.

The chain joins TRBV4-2 to TRBJ2-3, with D possibly TRBD2 on 5 matching bases. CDR1 and CDR2 from the germline V gene are LGHNA and YNFKEQ. This CDR3 region has 12 residues. V was pared by 11 bases and J by 5 bases, with 14 bases between. For the CDR3, the DNA is TGTGCCTCTCGGCTAGCCGGAGATACGCAGTATTTT. This gives the protein CASRLAGDTQYF.

J is TRBJ1-4 and V is TRBV7-2, with 7 bases lining up with TRBD1. CDR1 and CDR2 (germline): SGHTA, FQGNSA. The CDR3 extends over 14 amino acids. V shed 5 bases, J shed 3 bases, and the junction held 3 bases outside the gene matches. Here the CDR3 reads CASSAQGSNEKLFF. CDR3 nucleotide sequence: TGTGCCAGCAGCGCACAGGGGTCTAATGAAAAACTGTTTTTT.

Ten or more counts support this clone. The chain recombines TRBV7-9 with TRBJ2-7; 11 bases agree with TRBD2. V shed 5 bases and J 2 bases; nucleotides not matched to a gene: 8. CDR1 is SEHNR and CDR2 is FQNEAQ in the germline V gene (reference sequence). CDR3 length: 16 amino acids. CDR3 region: CASSRLPSGRTYEQYF. The CDR3, as DNA: TGTGCCAGCAGCCGCCTTCCTAGCGGGAGGACCTACGAGCAGTACTTC. The variable domain in full, with the rest retrieved from reference TRBV7-9 and TRBJ2-7, is DTGVSQNPRHKITKRGQNVTFRCDPISEHNRLYWYRQTLGQGPEFLTYFQNEAQLEKSRLLSDRFSAERPKGSFSTLEIQRTEQGDSAMYLCASSRLPSGRTYEQYFGPGTRLTVT.

This chain uses TRBV28 with TRBJ1-1, with D uncertain. The CDR3 covers 15 residues. The V gene's germline CDR1 is MDHEN and CDR2 SYDVKM. V lost 8 bases to trimming and J lost 0 bases, with 16 bases between them. The DNA of the CDR3 is TGTGCCAGCGAGTACCGCCTCCAATTGAACACTGAAGCTTTCTTT. Amino acid sequence: CASEYRLQLNTEAFF.

The rearrangement links TRBV9 to TRBJ2-1, with a weak D call TRBD1 (6 bases). Between the trimmed V and J ends, which lost 0 bases and 7 bases, there was a span of 11 bases. Per the germline V gene, CDR1 is SGDLS and CDR2 is YYNGEE. The CDR3 extends over 14 amino acids. CDR3 loop: CASSVGQGHNEQFF. CDR3 sequence (DNA): TGTGCCAGCAGCGTAGGCCAGGGGCATAATGAGCAGTTCTTC.

The chain links TRBV7-3 to TRBJ2-5; maybe TRBD2 (7 bases). The CDR3 is 16 residues long. Germline lookup yields CDR1 SGHTA and CDR2 FQGTGA. Trimming stripped 1 base from V and 5 bases from J, with 17 bases between. Written as DNA, the CDR3 is TGTGCCAGCAGCTTAAGTATTCGGGGGGCGGTCGAGACCCAGTACTTC. This encodes CASSLSIRGAVETQYF.

This sequence joins TRBV10-3 and TRBJ1-3; D uncertain. Trimming took 3 bases from V and 4 from J, leaving 10 bases between them. From germline, CDR1 is ENHRY and CDR2 SYGVKD. The CDR3 covers 14 residues. The CDR3 bases are TGTGCCATCAGTGAAGGCAGGCTCGGAAACACCATATATTTT. Amino acid sequence: CAISEGRLGNTIYF.

J is TRBJ2-2 and V is TRBV5-1; TRBD2 agrees at 11 bases. Germline CDR1 reads SGHRS; CDR2 reads YFSETQ. CDR3 size: 18 residues. After removal of 7 bases from V and 5 bases from J, the junction contained 16 bases not matched to a gene. As DNA, the CDR3 is TGCGCCAGCGGCTACCCCCTCGGCACTAGCGGGAGAACCGGGGAGCTGTTTTTT. It codes for CASGYPLGTSGRTGELFF.

A single count supports this clone. Here the CDR3 reads CASSGPTSEAQYF. The CDR3 region has the DNA TGTGCCAGCAGCGGTCCAACTAGCGAGGCGCAGTATTTT. This chain connects TRBV7-3 to TRBJ2-3; 7 bases align to TRBD2. V lost 5 bases and J lost 10; bases outside the gene matches: 9. This CDR3 has 13 amino acids. Germline CDR1 reads SGHTA; CDR2 reads FQGTGA. The full variable domain, rest sourced from reference TRBV7-3 and TRBJ2-3, is GAGVSQTPSNKVTEKGKYVELRCDPISGHTALYWYRQSLGQGPEFLIYFQGTGAADDSGLPNDRFFAVRPEGSVSTLKIQRTERGDSAVYLCASSGPTSEAQYFGPGTRLTVL.

This chain connects TRBV5-1 to TRBJ2-3; D ambiguous. Germline values: CDR1 SGHRS, CDR2 YFSETQ. With 6 bases removed from V and 3 bases from J, the gap between germline ends came to 17 bases. The CDR3 spans 15 residues. CDR3 amino acids: CASTDGGSRTDTQYF. The DNA of the CDR3 is TGCGCCAGCACCGACGGTGGGTCGAGGACAGATACGCAGTATTTT.

As for this clone: Other DNA sequences in this specimen translate into the identical CDR3. The chain combines TRBV10-3 with TRBJ1-1; 8 bases fit TRBD1. J gave up 1 base and V 3 bases, and 1 base lay outside the gene matches. This CDR3 spans 14 amino acids. Germline assignment: CDR1 ENHRY and CDR2 SYGVKD. The CDR3 spells CAISDTGGNTEAFF. In nucleotides, the CDR3 is TGTGCCATCAGTGATACAGGGGGGAACACTGAAGCTTTCTTT.

V gene TRBV28 combines with J gene TRBJ2-6; possible D gene TRBD2, 5 bases. Germline lookup yields CDR1 MDHEN and CDR2 SYDVKM. The ends were cut back, 3 bases at V and 1 base at J, with 7 bases in the middle. The CDR3 sequence is 15 residues long. Here the CDR3 reads CASSFGISGANVLTF. The DNA for the CDR3 is TGTGCCAGCAGTTTCGGGATTTCTGGGGCCAACGTCCTGACTTTC.

The genes are TRBV4-3 and TRBJ2-5; tentatively, D is TRBD1 or TRBD2 (5 bases each). The CDR3 contains 15 residues. Trimming took off 1 base at V and 7 bases at J, with 16 bases between the two ends. Germline CDR1 LGHNA, CDR2 YSLEER. The CDR3, as DNA: TGCGCCAGCAGCCAAGTATTTGGGGGTTTGGGGACCCAGTACTTC. Translating gives CASSQVFGGLGTQYF.

V and J are TRBV4-2 and TRBJ1-2; a possible D gene is TRBD1 (5 bases). CDR3 size: 18 residues. Germline assignment: CDR1 LGHNA and CDR2 YNFKEQ. The V end lost 0 bases, the J end lost 3 bases, and 20 bases lay between the germline ends. The CDR3 region is CASSQEEGRGRWDYGYTF. The CDR3 nucleotides are TGTGCCAGCAGCCAAGAAGAGGGCCGGGGGAGGTGGGACTATGGCTACACCTTC.

The chain couples TRBV6-1 to TRBJ2-3; D perhaps matches TRBD1 (5 bases). Germline loops: CDR1 MNHNS, CDR2 SASEGT. The CDR3 loop spans 14 amino acids. Trimming pared 4 bases from V and 4 bases from J, leaving 12 bases between. CDR3 sequence: CASSGQSGADTQYF. The CDR3 DNA reads TGTGCCAGCAGTGGACAGTCAGGCGCAGATACGCAGTATTTT.

Here the CDR3 DNA reads TGTGCCAGCAGTTACTCGACCCACAGTAAAGAGCAGTACTTC. Translating it yields CASSYSTHSKEQYF. The chain joins TRBV6-5 to TRBJ2-7; D ambiguous. The CDR3 contains 14 residues. The germline V gene has CDR1 MNHEY and CDR2 SVGAGI. Trimming took off 0 bases at V and 7 bases at J, with 13 bases between the two ends.

The chain recombines TRBV7-2 with TRBJ2-1; D is unresolved. CDR1 and CDR2 (germline): SGHTA, FQGNSA. V lost 5 bases and J 7 bases, leaving 15 bases between the germline ends. The CDR3 is 14 amino acids. CDR3 nucleotides: TGTGCCAGCAGCCTCATGGGGATTAGTAATGAGCAGTTCTTC. It encodes CASSLMGISNEQFF.

V gene TRBV28 combines with J gene TRBJ1-3; TRBD1 matches at 11 bases. Germline V lookup: CDR1 MDHEN, CDR2 SYDVKM. With 3 bases clipped from V and 8 bases from J, the junction kept 6 bases outside the gene matches. The CDR3 length is 15 residues. The CDR3, as DNA: TGTGCCAGCAGTTTCTCGGACAGGGGGCCGGACACCATATATTTT. Amino acid sequence: CASSFSDRGPDTIYF.